Each of the 21 T cell receptor beta chains below was sequenced from the same sample in a study of blood T cell repertoires in COVID-19. The protocol was immunoSEQ multiplex PCR, while the TCRdb copy is restricted to in-frame clones and leaves out a portion. The sample shows roughly 250,000 clones, about 87% of them seen only once. The sequenced sample was PBMCs or T cells enriched from blood (not recorded which). These receptor sequences come from a woman in her forties with acute COVID-19.

This clone was observed a few times. The chain is built from TRBV7-2 and TRBJ1-1; tentatively, D is TRBD1 (6 bases). Deletions cut 4 bases from V and 5 bases from J, with 20 bases between. The CDR3 consists of 16 residues. CDR1 and CDR2 from the germline V gene are SGHTA and FQGNSA. CDR3 sequence: CASSSQGELGKTEAFF. For the CDR3, the DNA is TGTGCCAGCAGCTCACAGGGTGAGTTGGGGAAGACTGAAGCTTTCTTT.

V gene TRBV21-1 combines with J gene TRBJ2-4; TRBD1, the table's D call, lacks a check against the DNA. TRBV21-1 is classified as a pseudogene. The CDR3 loop spans 12 amino acids. In DNA form, the CDR3 reads TGTGCCAGCAGGGGACAGTTTGACATTCAGTACTTC. This translates into CASRGQFDIQYF.

This chain links TRBV5-1 with TRBJ1-1, with D tentatively TRBD1 (5 bases). CDR1 and CDR2 from the germline V gene are SGHRS and YFSETQ. Trimming left V 7 bases short and J 1 base short, with 11 bases between. CDR3 length: 13 amino acids. CDR3 nucleotide sequence: TGCGCCAGCTTGATCGACAGGAACACTGAAGCTTTCTTT. Amino acid sequence: CASLIDRNTEAFF.

This chain links TRBV9 with TRBJ2-1; 7 nucleotides line up with TRBD1. V lost 3 bases to trimming and J lost 6 bases; unmatched junction nucleotides: 6. The CDR3 loop spans 14 amino acids. The germline V gene encodes CDR1 SGDLS and CDR2 YYNGEE. CDR3: CASSADRVGNEQFF. DNA for the CDR3: TGTGCCAGCAGCGCAGACAGGGTCGGCAATGAGCAGTTCTTC.

In DNA, the CDR3 is TGTGCCAGCAGCGTAGCCCTAGCGACAACGAACACCGGGGAGCTGTTTTTT. As protein: CASSVALATTNTGELFF. This chain uses TRBV9 with TRBJ2-2; a possible D gene is TRBD2 (6 bases). The CDR3 extends over 17 amino acids. V shed 0 bases and J shed 0 bases, with 12 bases lying between them. Germline CDR1 SGDLS, CDR2 YYNGEE.

CDR3 amino acids: CASSLIGGLYNEQFF. Written as DNA, the CDR3 is TGTGCCAGCAGCTTAATAGGGGGCCTCTACAATGAGCAGTTCTTC. The chain employs TRBV7-9 and TRBJ2-1, with 7 bases that match TRBD1. J lost 3 bases, V lost 2 bases, and 4 bases had no gene match. The CDR3 runs 15 residues. The V gene's germline CDR1 is SEHNR and CDR2 FQNEAQ (reference sequence).

The chain is built from TRBV27 and TRBJ2-3, with 11 nucleotides matching TRBD2. The CDR3 is made up of 17 amino acids. CDR1 MNHEY and CDR2 SMNVEV come from the germline V gene (reference sequence). With V trimmed by 2 bases and J by 5 bases, 9 bases remained unmatched. This chain's CDR3 is CASSLRGLAGGIDTQYF. CDR3 nucleotide sequence: TGTGCCAGCAGTTTAAGGGGTCTAGCGGGAGGAATAGATACGCAGTATTTT.

The rearrangement links TRBV7-6 to TRBJ1-1, with 11 bases identical to TRBD1. Per the germline V gene, CDR1 is SGHVS and CDR2 is FNYEAQ. The V segment lost 1 base and the J segment 8 bases; nucleotides outside the gene matches: 3. The CDR3 has 14 amino acids. The CDR3 here is CASSLEGQGGEAFF. In DNA, the CDR3 is TGTGCCAGCAGCTTAGAGGGACAGGGGGGGGAAGCTTTCTTT.

The rearrangement links TRBV19 to TRBJ1-1; TRBD1 agrees at 11 bases. Trimming cost V 7 bases and J 6 bases; bases outside gene matches: 16. The germline gives CDR1 LNHDA, CDR2 SQIVND (reference sequence). This CDR3 region has 17 residues. As DNA, the CDR3 is TGTGCCAGTACCCTCCCAGGACAGGGGGCTATTATCCCTGAAGCTTTCTTT. Translated: CASTLPGQGAIIPEAFF.

V and J are TRBV19 and TRBJ1-5; no reliable D call. The CDR3 runs 14 residues. The germline CDR1 and CDR2 sequences are LNHDA and SQIVND (reference sequence). The V end lost 7 bases, the J end lost 4 bases, and 14 bases lay between the germline ends. In DNA form, the CDR3 reads TGTGCCAGTACTACATTCGACAAAAATCAGCCCCAGCATTTT. The encoded protein is CASTTFDKNQPQHF.

The chain employs TRBV27 and TRBJ1-5; unclear D gene. Germline V gene lookup returns CDR1 MNHEY and CDR2 SMNVEV (reference sequence). The CDR3 spans 15 residues. Trimming took off 6 bases at V and 0 bases at J, with 12 bases between the two ends. In nucleotides, the CDR3 is TGTGCCAGCAGAGGAGGACGGGGTAGCAATCAGCCCCAGCATTTT. Translated: CASRGGRGSNQPQHF.

This rearrangement joins TRBV4-1 to TRBJ1-2; TRBD1 aligns across 9 bases. Germline loops: CDR1 MGHRA, CDR2 YSYEKL. The CDR3 sequence is 15 residues long. Trimming cost V 0 bases and J 8 bases; bases outside gene matches: 7. The CDR3 nucleotides are TGCGCCAGCAGCCAAGATCGACAGGGGGTGCAAGGCTACACCTTC. This encodes CASSQDRQGVQGYTF.

The chain joins TRBV5-1 to TRBJ2-2, with TRBD1 matching 8 bases. Trimming removed 2 bases from V and 0 bases from J; junction bases left unmatched: 3. The CDR3 extends over 16 amino acids. The V gene's germline CDR1 is SGHRS and CDR2 YFSETQ. The CDR3 coding sequence is TGCGCCAGCAGCTTTGAGGGACAGGCGAACACCGGGGAGCTGTTTTTT. Translation gives CASSFEGQANTGELFF.

This rearrangement joins TRBV5-1 to TRBJ1-1; TRBD1 agrees at 9 bases. The CDR3 contains 15 residues. The V segment lost 3 bases and the J segment 3 bases; nucleotides outside the gene matches: 6. Germline CDR1 SGHRS, CDR2 YFSETQ. CDR3 residues: CASSWDRESYTEAFF. In DNA, the CDR3 is TGCGCCAGCAGCTGGGACAGGGAATCATACACTGAAGCTTTCTTT.

V is TRBV7-8 and J is TRBJ1-2, with TRBD1 matching over 7 bases. The germline V gene encodes CDR1 SGHVS and CDR2 FQNEAQ. This CDR3 comprises 15 residues. V dropped 1 base and J dropped 3; count of bases not matched to a gene: 5. The CDR3 nucleotides read TGTGCCAGCAGCTTAGTCGCGGGACAGCACTATGGCTACACCTTC. Its protein product is CASSLVAGQHYGYTF.

The rearrangement joins TRBV5-1 to TRBJ2-3; perhaps TRBD2 as D (6 bases). Trimming stripped 0 bases from V and 2 bases from J, with 10 bases between. The CDR3 is 15 residues long. The germline V gene has CDR1 SGHRS and CDR2 YFSETQ. The CDR3 region has the DNA TGCGCCAGCAGCTTGGCTGGAGGGCCCACAGATACGCAGTATTTT. Amino acids: CASSLAGGPTDTQYF. Using reference TRBV5-1 and TRBJ2-3 for the parts outside the CDR3, the full variable domain is KAGVTQTPRYLIKTRGQQVTLSCSPISGHRSVSWYQQTPGQGLQFLFEYFSETQRNKGNFPGRFSGRQFSNSRSEMNVSTLELGDSALYLCASSLAGGPTDTQYFGPGTRLTVL.

The chain combines TRBV28 with TRBJ2-7; 10 nucleotides agree with TRBD2. The CDR3 totals 16 residues. Per germline, CDR1 MDHEN and CDR2 SYDVKM. With 5 bases clipped from V and 0 bases from J, the junction kept 7 bases outside the gene matches. In nucleotides, the CDR3 is TGTGCCAGCAGTGAATATAGCGGGAGGACCTCCTACGAGCAGTACTTC. It translates to CASSEYSGRTSYEQYF. Based on the CDR3 plus reference TRBV28 and TRBJ2-7, the full variable domain is DVKVTQSSRYLVKRTGEKVFLECVQDMDHENMFWYRQDPGLGLRLIYFSYDVKMKEKGDIPEGYSVSREKKERFSLILESASTNQTSMYLCASSEYSGRTSYEQYFGPGTRLTVT.

The chain uses TRBV6-5 and TRBJ2-5; 8 nucleotides line up with TRBD1. CDR3 length: 15 amino acids. CDR1 and CDR2 (germline): MNHEY, SVGAGI. The V gene end was trimmed by 5 bases and the J gene end by 1 base; junction bases not matched to a gene: 6. CDR3 in amino acids: CASSNGDRPQETQYF. CDR3 DNA: TGTGCCAGCAGTAACGGGGACAGGCCCCAAGAGACCCAGTACTTC.

The gene calls are TRBV5-1 and TRBJ2-1, with 9 bases lining up with TRBD2. Per the germline V gene, CDR1 is SGHRS and CDR2 is YFSETQ. Trimming removed 0 bases from V and 8 bases from J; junction bases left unmatched: 6. This CDR3 contains 15 residues. CDR3 sequence reads: CASSLDAGGLHEQFF. In DNA form, the CDR3 reads TGCGCCAGCAGCTTGGATGCGGGAGGGCTCCATGAGCAGTTCTTC.

The gene calls are TRBV18 and TRBJ1-2; 8 bases agree with TRBD1. This CDR3 is 15 amino acids long. CDR1 KGHSH and CDR2 LQKENI come from the germline V gene. V shed 2 bases, J shed 10 bases, and the junction held 12 bases outside the gene matches. CDR3 residues: CASSPNQGAQKDYTF. The CDR3 DNA reads as TGTGCCAGCTCACCAAATCAGGGGGCGCAAAAGGACTACACCTTC. Drawing the rest from reference TRBV18 and TRBJ1-2, the complete variable domain is NAGVMQNPRHLVRRRGQEARLRCSPMKGHSHVYWYRQLPEEGLKFMVYLQKENIIDESGMPKERFSAEFPKEGPSILRIQQVVRGDSAAYFCASSPNQGAQKDYTFGSGTRLTVV.

CDR3 residues: CASSFDRYGYTF. The CDR3 DNA reads TGTGCCAGCAGTTTCGACAGGTATGGCTACACCTTC. The rearrangement links TRBV28 to TRBJ1-2; perhaps TRBD1 as D (6 bases). CDR3 length: 12 amino acids. Germline V gene sequence: CDR1 MDHEN, CDR2 SYDVKM. Trimming took off 3 bases at V and 5 bases at J, with 7 bases between the two ends.